These 22 T cell receptor beta chains originate from one sample sequenced in a study of CD4 T cells in relation to SARS-CoV-2 and coronaviruses. Their target antigens are unknown. The data were produced by immunoSEQ multiplex PCR, yet TCRdb's version contains in-frame clones alone and is incomplete. The sample yields 15,000 to 25,000 clones, about 80% seen once. The unexposed donors gave CD4+ T cells in about 2011-2018, prior to COVID-19. After ten to eleven days of culture, CD4+ T cells were isolated. The source material was CD4+ T cells from PBMCs, cultured in vitro. The source is a human donor in good health.

The chain combines TRBV5-1 with TRBJ2-3; possible D gene TRBD2, 6 bases. This CDR3 is 17 amino acids long. Deletions cut 5 bases from V and 0 bases from J, with 19 bases between. Germline loops: CDR1 SGHRS, CDR2 YFSETQ. The CDR3 loop is CASSSDMTSMSTDTQYF. The CDR3 DNA is TGCGCCAGCAGTTCCGATATGACTAGTATGAGCACAGATACGCAGTATTTT.

This clone was detected only once. The chain links TRBV27 to TRBJ1-1; D uncertain. The CDR3 consists of 15 residues. In germline, CDR1 is MNHEY, CDR2 SMNVEV (reference sequence). Trimming left V 5 bases short and J 1 base short, with 14 bases between. CDR3 region: CASSGSPGANTEAFF. The CDR3 DNA sequence: TGTGCCAGCAGTGGGTCCCCGGGAGCGAACACTGAAGCTTTCTTT.

The chain carries TRBV4-1 and TRBJ1-4; D ambiguous. The V and J ends lost 1 base and 7 bases respectively, with 16 bases between them. This CDR3 is 16 amino acids long. Germline V gives CDR1 MGHRA, CDR2 YSYEKL. The CDR3 loop reads CASSQVPQAWGEKLFF. CDR3 nucleotide sequence: TGCGCCAGCAGCCAAGTCCCACAAGCCTGGGGTGAAAAACTGTTTTTT.

CDR3 nucleotides: TGTGCCAGCAGCTTAGCGGCTAGCATTTTCACAGATACGCAGTATTTT. It codes for CASSLAASIFTDTQYF. The chain carries TRBV7-2 and TRBJ2-3; D possibly corresponds to TRBD2 (5 bases). The CDR3 has 16 residues. CDR1 is SGHTA and CDR2 is FQGNSA in the germline V gene. Deletions cut 0 bases from V and 2 bases from J, with 12 bases between.

The J gene is TRBJ2-5, the V gene TRBV18; 10 positions match TRBD2. Germline CDR1 KGHSH, CDR2 LQKENI. V trimming: 3 bases; J trimming: 0 bases; junction bases outside the gene matches: 4. This CDR3 has 16 amino acids. The CDR3 DNA is TGTGCCAGCTCACCGACTAGCGGGTCGTACCAAGAGACCCAGTACTTC. Translation: CASSPTSGSYQETQYF. Supplemented by reference TRBV18 and TRBJ2-5, the full variable domain reads NAGVMQNPRHLVRRRGQEARLRCSPMKGHSHVYWYRQLPEEGLKFMVYLQKENIIDESGMPKERFSAEFPKEGPSILRIQQVVRGDSAAYFCASSPTSGSYQETQYFGPGTRLLVL.

This rearrangement joins TRBV7-2 to TRBJ1-3; no firm D call. The CDR3 runs 15 residues. The germline V gene has CDR1 SGHTA and CDR2 FQGNSA. Trimming removed 3 bases at V and 0 bases at J, with 9 bases between. In DNA, the CDR3 is TGTGCCAGCAGCTTTACAGCTAGCTCTGGAAACACCATATATTTT. It translates to CASSFTASSGNTIYF. Looking up the rest from reference TRBV7-2 and TRBJ1-3 gives the full variable domain: GAGVSQSPSNKVTEKGKDVELRCDPISGHTALYWYRQSLGQGLEFLIYFQGNSAPDKSGLPSDRFSAERTGGSVSTLTIQRTQQEDSAVYLCASSFTASSGNTIYFGEGSWLTVV.

CDR3 bases: TGTGCCACTGGGTCTAACTATGGCTACACCTTC. Amino acid sequence: CATGSNYGYTF. The chain combines TRBV6-1 with TRBJ1-2; D gene uncertain. With 10 bases removed from V and 0 bases from J, the gap between germline ends came to 6 bases. The CDR3 runs 11 residues. Germline V CDR1 and CDR2: MNHNS, SASEGT.

CDR3 region: CASSFWEDPRYGYTF. The CDR3 DNA reads TGTGCCAGCAGCTTTTGGGAGGACCCGCGGTATGGCTACACCTTC. V usage is TRBV11-2 and J usage is TRBJ1-2, with unresolved D. Per germline, CDR1 SGHAT and CDR2 FQNNGV. This CDR3 comprises 15 residues. Between the trimmed V and J ends, which lost 3 bases and 5 bases, there was a span of 16 bases.

This clone was seen a few times. The chain employs TRBV6-5 and TRBJ1-1; no reliable D call. This CDR3 comprises 13 residues. The V gene's germline CDR1 is MNHEY and CDR2 SVGAGI. The V and J ends lost 6 bases and 0 bases respectively, with 8 bases between them. CDR3 bases: TGTGCCAGCAGCCCACCATTGAACACTGAAGCTTTCTTT. As protein: CASSPPLNTEAFF.

This sequence joins TRBV7-9 and TRBJ2-2; 10 nucleotides align to TRBD2. Trimming at V came to 1 base and at J to 6 bases, leaving 5 bases not matched to a gene. Per germline, CDR1 SEHNR and CDR2 FQNEAQ (reference sequence). The CDR3 is 16 residues long. This CDR3 is CASSLVRLAGAGELFF. The CDR3 nucleotides read TGTGCCAGCAGCTTAGTACGGCTAGCGGGAGCCGGGGAGCTGTTTTTT.

CDR3 loop: CASSGTGSGELFF. The CDR3 coding sequence is TGTGCCAGCAGCGGGACAGGGAGCGGGGAGCTGTTTTTT. This chain links TRBV7-9 with TRBJ2-2; the match to TRBD1 covers 9 bases. CDR1 SEHNR and CDR2 FQNEAQ come from the germline V gene (reference sequence). With V trimmed by 5 bases and J by 7 bases, 2 bases remained unmatched. This CDR3 contains 13 residues.

This sequence joins TRBV5-1 and TRBJ2-1; D gene uncertain. Germline V gene lookup returns CDR1 SGHRS and CDR2 YFSETQ. V gave up 3 bases and J gave up 0 bases, with 7 bases separating them. The length of the CDR3 is 14 residues. The CDR3 sequence is CASSSASSYNEQFF. CDR3 nucleotides: TGCGCCAGCAGCTCAGCGTCCTCCTACAATGAGCAGTTCTTC.

The rearrangement links TRBV16 to TRBJ2-1; TRBD2 matches at 8 bases. Germline V gene sequence: CDR1 KGHSY, CDR2 FQNENV. There are 15 residues in the CDR3. Germline trimming cut 0 bases from V and 4 bases from J; bases unmatched to any gene: 2. The CDR3, as DNA: TGTGCCAGCAGCCAATCTAGCGGGAAATACAATGAGCAGTTCTTC. It is translated as CASSQSSGKYNEQFF.

The V call is TRBV27, the J call TRBJ2-7; possible D gene TRBD1, 6 bases. Germline assignment: CDR1 MNHEY and CDR2 SMNVEV (reference sequence). The CDR3 is made up of 15 amino acids. Between the trimmed V and J ends, which lost 4 bases and 3 bases, there was a span of 16 bases. For the CDR3, the DNA is TGTGCCAGCAGTTCCCCCCCCAGGGGTATCTACGAGCAGTACTTC. As protein: CASSSPPRGIYEQYF.

The V gene is TRBV2, the J gene TRBJ1-5, with D possibly TRBD1 on 5 matching bases. The ends were cut back, 7 bases at V and 2 bases at J, with 9 bases in the middle. Germline CDR1 is SNHLY and CDR2 is FYNNEI. The CDR3 totals 13 residues. The CDR3 reads CASKGGGNQPQHF. The DNA of the CDR3 is TGTGCCAGCAAGGGAGGGGGCAATCAGCCCCAGCATTTT.

The rearrangement joins TRBV5-1 to TRBJ1-6, with D perhaps TRBD1 (5 bases). Per germline, CDR1 SGHRS and CDR2 YFSETQ. CDR3 length equals 14 residues. The germline V and J ends were trimmed by 5 bases and 7 bases, with 13 bases remaining between them. The CDR3 nucleotides are TGCGCCAGCAGTCTGGGGGGGGGAAATTCACCCCTCCACTTT. This encodes CASSLGGGNSPLHF. Using reference TRBV5-1 and TRBJ1-6 for the parts outside the CDR3, the full variable domain is KAGVTQTPRYLIKTRGQQVTLSCSPISGHRSVSWYQQTPGQGLQFLFEYFSETQRNKGNFPGRFSGRQFSNSRSEMNVSTLELGDSALYLCASSLGGGNSPLHFGNGTRLTVT.

The CDR3 reads CASSPQGSEAFF. The CDR3 DNA reads TGTGCCAGCTCACCGCAGGGGTCTGAAGCTTTCTTT. The V and J genes are TRBV18 and TRBJ1-1; possible D gene TRBD1, 6 bases. CDR3 length equals 12 residues. The V gene lost 3 bases and the J gene lost 6 bases, with 8 bases spanning the gap. The germline gives CDR1 KGHSH, CDR2 LQKENI.

The gene calls are TRBV7-2 and TRBJ2-1, with TRBD2 matching over 7 bases. The J segment lost 10 bases and the V segment lost 3 bases, leaving 6 bases of the junction unmatched. Germline V gene lookup returns CDR1 SGHTA and CDR2 FQGNSA. The CDR3 has 13 amino acids. In DNA form, the CDR3 reads TGTGCCAGCAGCTTGTTGCGGGGAGGGGAGCAGTTCTTC. This gives the protein CASSLLRGGEQFF.

The rearrangement links TRBV5-1 to TRBJ2-5, with unresolved D. The germline V gene has CDR1 SGHRS and CDR2 YFSETQ. The CDR3 is 14 amino acids. V lost 2 bases, J lost 2 bases, and 10 bases lay in between. DNA of the CDR3: TGCGCCAGCAGCTTTGCACTTCTACAAGAGACCCAGTACTTC. Amino acids: CASSFALLQETQYF.

Written as DNA, the CDR3 is TGTGCCAGCAGTCCACGGACAGGGAAAGCTTTCTTT. Encoded protein: CASSPRTGKAFF. The chain is built from TRBV12-3 or TRBV12-4 and TRBJ1-1, with 8 positions matching TRBD1. The CDR3 spans 12 residues. The V segment lost 5 bases and the J segment 9 bases; nucleotides outside the gene matches: 5.

The V gene is TRBV28, the J gene TRBJ2-7; tentatively, D is TRBD2 (5 bases). The CDR3 has 14 amino acids. The V gene's germline CDR1 is MDHEN and CDR2 SYDVKM. V was pared by 2 bases and J by 2 bases, with 10 bases between. The CDR3 DNA sequence: TGTGCCAGCAGTTTAATTGGCGGGCCCTACGAGCAGTACTTC. Its protein is CASSLIGGPYEQYF.

This clone appeared a single time. As DNA, the CDR3 is TGTGCCAGCAGCATGTTCACCGGGACTAGCGGCACAGATACGCAGTATTTT. This sequence encodes CASSMFTGTSGTDTQYF. This sequence joins TRBV7-8 and TRBJ2-3; the match to TRBD2 covers 10 bases. The germline CDR1 and CDR2 sequences are SGHVS and FQNEAQ. CDR3 length: 17 amino acids. V gave up 5 bases and J gave up 1 base; unmatched junction bases: 9. Full variable domain (rest looked up from reference TRBV7-8 and TRBJ2-3): GAGVSQSPRYKVAKRGQDVALRCDPISGHVSLFWYQQALGQGPEFLTYFQNEAQLDKSGLPSDRFFAERPEGSVSTLKIQRTQQEDSAVYLCASSMFTGTSGTDTQYFGPGTRLTVL.